This T cell receptor beta chain emerged from a study of cutaneous CD30+ T cell lymphoproliferative disorder and hepatitis E (dated by TCRdb to the late 2010s). V ends up 0 bases short and J 4 bases short, with an unmatched junction base count of 7. The CDR3 numbers 16 residues from cysteine through phenylalanine. Only CDR3 DNA is held: 48 bases, read in frame from base 1. CDR1 LGHNA and CDR2 YSLEER are derived from the germline V gene. The library was prepared using the immunoSEQ multiplex PCR assay. This immuneACCESS table, as held by TCRdb, lists in-frame sequences with V and J called but not all clones. Of the missing ones, under half trace to an unresolved V gene in checked studies; the others have no known cause. This sample is represented by several thousand clones; approximately 74% of them were singletons. The top ten hold about 1.1% of the sample. Turning to this clone: It lacks a known antigen. Nothing much larger sits one base from this clone, and base qualities are not available.

Sequencing was done on a sample of blood. This sequence was found in a human donor with a cutaneous T cell lymphoproliferative disorder associated with hepatitis E virus. Recombination joined TRBV4-3 with TRBJ2-7; 9 junctional bases match TRBD2. The CDR3 amino acid sequence is: CASSQDQASGAYEQYF. The DNA is TGCGCCAGCAGCCAAGATCAGGCTAGCGGGGCTTACGAGCAGTACTTC.